This T cell receptor beta chain appears in the sequencing data of a study of cytomegalovirus exposure and HLA in healthy donors. These donors were members of the 120-subject validation cohort, a group separate from the approximately 670-subject first cohort. Study-wide results and limits: Clusters of TCRs from the first cohort tended to co-occur in the roughly 120 validation repertoires (as a later analysis found). Most TCR sequences were rare, but some public TCRs occurred in many donors.

The assay was immunoSEQ multiplex PCR, and TCRdb's table has in-frame clones only and misses some. The sample has about 150,000 clones, 80% to 90% seen once. A note on this clone: Its specificity is not known.

Sequences were obtained from PBMCs. This receptor was taken from a man aged 18 to 35 in good health and CMV-seropositive.

This CDR3 is CASSQGGSSYEQYF. In DNA form, the CDR3 reads TGCGCCAGCAGCCAAGGAGGTTCCTCCTACGAGCAGTACTTC. V usage is TRBV4-3 and J usage is TRBJ2-7; no clear D gene. Germline V lookup: CDR1 LGHNA, CDR2 YSLEER. The V end lost 1 base, the J end lost 0 bases, and 7 bases lay between the germline ends. The CDR3 has 14 residues.